This paragraph covers one T cell receptor beta chain sequence. This clonotype occurred many times. Its antigen is still unknown. One end of the junction varies from germline; a read error may be responsible. Measured from the cysteine to the phenylalanine, the CDR3 is 15 residues long. Only the CDR3 part of the read is kept: 45 bases, read in frame from the first base. The treatment or condition label, read with the paper, signifies: live attenuated yellow fever vaccine strain. A standard Ficoll-Paque protocol was used to isolate PBMCs from peripheral blood. CD4 and CD8 T-cell fractions were isolated with Dynabeads CD4 and CD8 positive selection kits. TriZol was used to extract RNA from bulk PBMCs, CD4 and CD8 fractions, and dextramer-positive and dextramer-negative fractions. This sample is drawn from a study of T cells after yellow fever vaccination (dated by TCRdb to about 2019). At the level of the whole study: Libraries from fractions with low cell numbers were prepared with the SMART-Seq v4 Ultra Low Input RNA kit. Two healthy male donors, one aged 18 to 30 and one aged 30 to 40 years, were included in the cohort. Blood samples were taken at several timepoints before and after primary and secondary immunization, and bulk PBMC replicates and cell subsets were isolated. To follow T-cell clones before and after both primary and booster YFV17D yellow fever vaccination, bulk TCR alpha and beta repertoires underwent longitudinal sequencing.

The research as a whole found: Computational filtering was required because FACS-sorted repertoires could contain abundant contaminating clonotypes from the bulk population. Only two donors were included in the study, so the extent to which the findings can be generalized is limited. A small fraction of clonotypes showed up in both the CD4 and CD8 compartments, probably as a result of convergent recombination. Most clones expanded after primary vaccination were re-detected after the booster (about 96% of CD4 and around 88% of CD8), suggesting broad memory maintenance. The secondary T-cell response was weaker than the primary response but faster, peaking on day 5 instead of day 15.

Synthesis of TCR cDNA relied on 5'RACE template switching, a step that introduced a universal primer site along with unique molecular identifiers. Priming of cDNA synthesis was performed from both the TCR alpha and TCR beta constant segments. Two PCR steps were used to amplify libraries, with sample barcodes and sequencing adapters being added in the second step. Libraries were sequenced on Illumina HiSeq 2500 (2x100 bp) or NovaSeq (2x150 bp). Per the authors' processing: Reads were demultiplexed and collapsed into UMI consensus sequences with MIGEC, and V(D)J alignment was performed with MiXCR. Clonotypes responding to the vaccine were identified with edgeR on replicate PBMC samples, with the criteria of FDR below 0.01 and a log2 fold change above 5 up to day 15. Each bulk clonotype was labeled CD4 or CD8 based on which sequenced repertoire, CD4 or CD8, contained the clonotype at higher abundance. The public reads were quality trimmed at Q25 with fastp and then assembled into clones with MiXCR by TCRdb, keeping productive beta chains. CDR3 protein sequences are deduplicated, and each keeps its most common genes and DNA. The V and J calls, along with clone size, are taken from TCRdb and not from the paper's own processing. The sample includes more than 90,000 distinct CDR3 sequences, with about 7.2% observed a single time. The ten largest account for over 2.5% of the sample.

The receptor chain draws on TRBV23-1 and TRBJ2-1; TRBD2 is perhaps the D gene, given 5 matching bases. TRBV23-1 is designated an ORF whose function remains uncertain. Sequenced here: CD4+ T cells sorted from PBMCs, sampled about 41 days after the first yellow fever vaccination. The source is a young man who received the YFV17D yellow fever vaccine. The bases are TGCGCCAGCAGTCATCGTAGGGAGACCTACAATGAGCAGCTCTTC. This translates into CASSHRRETYNEQLF.